What follows are 17 T cell receptor beta chains derived from one specimen sequenced in a study of T cells in localized non-small cell lung cancer (dated by TCRdb to the early 2020s). Libraries were made using the immunoSEQ multiplex PCR assay. TCRdb took over this immuneACCESS table, retaining in-frame rearrangements with V and J assigned. Such tables are incomplete; in checked studies, under half of the missing clones stem from an unresolved V gene, and the remainder is unexplained. The sample profile shows 950 or so clones; less than 35% of them were found once. Around 10% of the sample goes to the ten largest clones. The specimen comprised lung tumor tissue, sampled before any cancer treatment. All receptors derive from a woman aged 35-70 years with stage I squamous cell lung carcinoma.

In its sample, this clone ranks as medium-sized. The rearrangement uses TRBV11-3 and TRBJ2-7, with 14 bases matching TRBD2. V dropped 5 bases and J dropped 1; count of bases not matched to a gene: 10. The CDR3 has 18 residues. Per germline, CDR1 SGHNT and CDR2 YENEEA. In nucleotides, the CDR3 is TGTGCCAGCAGCCCCGGGACTAGCGGGGGCCCTCTTTCCTACGAGCAGTACTTC. Its protein is CASSPGTSGGPLSYEQYF.

In its sample, this clone ranks as large. The chain uses TRBV6-8 and TRBJ2-3; 11 bases align to TRBD2. The trim removed 5 bases at V and 5 bases at J, leaving 6 bases unmatched. CDR1 is MNHGY and CDR2 is SAAAGT in the germline V gene. CDR3 size: 15 residues. Here the CDR3 DNA reads TGTGCCAGCAGTCTAGCGGGGGGCGGGGGAGATACGCAGTATTTT. Translating it yields CASSLAGGGGDTQYF.

This clone is medium-sized (0.01 to 0.1%) by share. The CDR3 sequence is CASMGVREGETQYF. CDR3 nucleotides: TGTGCCAGCATGGGGGTGAGGGAGGGAGAGACCCAGTACTTC. The rearrangement links TRBV11-3 to TRBJ2-5; 7 nucleotides line up with TRBD2. V gave up 7 bases and J gave up 4 bases; unmatched junction bases: 9. The CDR3 has 14 amino acids. CDR1 SGHNT and CDR2 YENEEA come from the germline V gene. Variable domain in full (rest from reference TRBV11-3 and TRBJ2-5): EAGVVQSPRYKIIEKKQPVAFWCNPISGHNTLYWYLQNLGQGPELLIRYENEEAVDDSQLPKDRFSAERLKGVDSTLKIQPAELGDSAVYLCASMGVREGETQYFGPGTRLLVL.

The rearrangement uses TRBV6-7 and TRBJ2-7; TRBD2 aligns across 10 bases. TRBV6-7 is an open reading frame, and its role is uncertain. The length of the CDR3 is 14 residues. The trim removed 5 bases at V and 3 bases at J, leaving 4 bases unmatched. The CDR3 nucleotides read TGTGCCAGCAGTCAACTAGCGGGGTTCTACGAGCAGTACTTC. This codes for CASSQLAGFYEQYF.

The V call is TRBV9, the J call TRBJ1-4; no definite D call. There are 16 residues in the CDR3. The V gene's germline CDR1 is SGDLS and CDR2 YYNGEE. Trimming removed 0 bases at V and 5 bases at J, with 14 bases between. The DNA of the CDR3 is TGTGCCAGCAGCGTAGGAGTGGGCAGAGTGAATGAAAAACTGTTTTTT. This gives the protein CASSVGVGRVNEKLFF.

The J gene is TRBJ2-3, the V gene TRBV7-4; TRBD2 agrees at 9 bases. Germline values: CDR1 SGHVT, CDR2 SQSDAQ. This CDR3 is built from 15 residues. Unmatched junction bases numbered 5, after V lost 5 bases and J lost 2 bases. The CDR3 bases are TGTGCCAGCAGCCCCTGGGGACTAGCCACAGATACGCAGTATTTT. It encodes CASSPWGLATDTQYF.

This clone has a handful of counts. The chain carries TRBV11-3 and TRBJ1-2, with 11 bases identical to TRBD1. The germline V gene has CDR1 SGHNT and CDR2 YENEEA. This CDR3 region has 15 residues. Germline trimming cut 5 bases from V and 1 base from J; bases unmatched to any gene: 3. The CDR3 coding sequence is TGTGCCAGCAGCCAAGGGACAGGGGGTAACTATGGCTACACCTTC. This translates into CASSQGTGGNYGYTF.

This CDR3 is CASSLYGTGWADTQYF. The CDR3 DNA reads TGTGCCAGCAGCTTATACGGGACAGGTTGGGCAGATACGCAGTATTTT. J is TRBJ2-3 and V is TRBV11-3; 8 positions agree with TRBD1. The CDR3 runs 16 residues. J was trimmed by 4 bases and V by 2 bases; bases with no gene match: 8. CDR1 SGHNT and CDR2 YENEEA come from the germline V gene.

The chain carries TRBV6-8 and TRBJ1-4; a possible D gene is TRBD1 (6 bases). This CDR3 region has 18 residues. Looked up from germline, CDR1 is MNHGY and CDR2 is SAAAGT. Trimming left V 5 bases short and J 2 bases short, with 21 bases between. The CDR3 nucleotides read TGTGCCAGCAGTGATCCATATACTTACAGGGCCACTAATGAAAAACTGTTTTTT. Translating gives CASSDPYTYRATNEKLFF.

The chain recombines TRBV19 with TRBJ1-5, with a possible D match to TRBD1 (5 bases). CDR1 LNHDA and CDR2 SQIVND come from the germline V gene (reference sequence). Trimming cost V 9 bases and J 7 bases, with 16 bases left between them. The CDR3 spans 13 residues. CDR3 region: CASTLGARQPQHF. The CDR3 DNA follows: TGTGCCAGCACTCTAGGGGCGAGGCAGCCCCAGCATTTT.

This chain links TRBV6-8 with TRBJ1-2; possibly TRBD1 for D (6 bases). The germline gives CDR1 MNHGY, CDR2 SAAAGT. The CDR3 covers 12 residues. Trimming took 10 bases from V and 7 from J, leaving 16 bases between them. The CDR3 bases are TGTGCCATCAGGCGGACAGATGGTGGCTACACCTTC. Amino acids: CAIRRTDGGYTF.

This clone was counted between two and nine times. This sequence joins TRBV6-8 and TRBJ2-2; D perhaps matches TRBD1 (5 bases). Germline lookup yields CDR1 MNHGY and CDR2 SAAAGT. The CDR3 length is 13 residues. Trimming stripped 2 bases from V and 5 bases from J, with 6 bases between. The CDR3 DNA reads TGTGCCAGCAGTTACGGACAAACCGGGGAGCTGTTTTTT. Protein: CASSYGQTGELFF.

This rearrangement joins TRBV29-1 to TRBJ2-1; 8 nucleotides agree with TRBD2. This CDR3 has 16 amino acids. With V trimmed by 4 bases and J by 0 bases, 8 bases remained unmatched. CDR1 is SQVTM, CDR2 ANQGSEA, per germline. The CDR3 region is CSVVIPGGYSYNEQFF. CDR3 coding DNA: TGCAGCGTTGTCATACCGGGGGGGTACTCCTACAATGAGCAGTTCTTC.

The chain has TRBV6-9 and TRBJ2-1; D may be TRBD1 or TRBD2 (5 bases each). The CDR3 runs 14 residues. Germline CDR1 reads MNHGY; CDR2 reads SVAAGI. The V end was cut by 7 bases, the J end by 0 bases, with 10 bases between. DNA of the CDR3: TGTGCCAGCAATGGGGGATCCTCCTACAATGAGCAGTTCTTC. Translated, it gives CASNGGSSYNEQFF.

CDR3: CASTPYSYEQYF. CDR3 DNA sequence: TGTGCCAGCACACCTTACTCCTACGAGCAGTACTTC. This sequence joins TRBV19 and TRBJ2-7; D unresolved. The CDR3 covers 12 residues. Deletions cut 9 bases from V and 0 bases from J, with 9 bases between. Germline CDR1 and CDR2: LNHDA and SQIVND (reference sequence).

The chain couples TRBV19 to TRBJ1-6; D gene uncertain. This CDR3 is 15 amino acids long. Trimming shortened V by 4 bases and J by 7 bases, and 14 bases separated the two germline ends. The germline gives CDR1 LNHDA, CDR2 SQIVND (reference sequence). The CDR3 protein is CASSRQDPGNSPLHF. CDR3 sequence (DNA): TGTGCCAGTAGTAGGCAAGACCCGGGGAATTCACCCCTCCACTTT.

This clone was detected only a few times. This chain joins TRBV18 and TRBJ2-5; D may be TRBD2 (7 bases). Trimming took off 3 bases at V and 1 base at J, with 12 bases between the two ends. The CDR3 is 15 amino acids. CDR1 is KGHSH and CDR2 is LQKENI in the germline V gene. The CDR3 sequence is CASSPGAGVQETQYF. The CDR3 DNA is TGTGCCAGCTCACCGGGGGCGGGGGTCCAAGAGACCCAGTACTTC.